The 16 T cell receptor beta chains below all came from one sample that was sequenced in a study of blood T cell repertoires in COVID-19. Sequencing used immunoSEQ multiplex PCR; TCRdb keeps in-frame clones, though not all of them. The data contain hundreds of thousands of clones, 88% of them seen just once; the ten biggest clones take up under 8%. Material: peripheral blood. The receptors originated from a woman aged 25 to 39 with COVID-19, enrolled during active disease.

This chain links TRBV6-2 or TRBV6-3 with TRBJ2-5; D unresolved. Trimming took 6 bases from V and 5 from J, leaving 19 bases between them. The CDR3 contains 15 residues. Germline V lookup: CDR1 MNHEY, CDR2 SVGEGT. For the CDR3, the DNA is TGTGCCAGCAGCAACTCGGGTGGCGCACGGGAGACCCAGTACTTC. Translation: CASSNSGGARETQYF.

V and J are TRBV19 and TRBJ2-5, with TRBD2 matching over 11 bases. The CDR3 length is 14 residues. With V trimmed by 11 bases and J by 4 bases, 9 bases remained unmatched. In germline, CDR1 is LNHDA, CDR2 SQIVND (reference sequence). The CDR3 nucleotides read TGTGCCTGCTCTCCGCTAGCGGGAGGAGAGACCCAGTACTTC. The encoded protein is CACSPLAGGETQYF.

This chain links TRBV2 with TRBJ2-5, with a tentative D call TRBD2 (5 bases). CDR1 SNHLY and CDR2 FYNNEI come from the germline V gene. Trimming cost V 7 bases and J 3 bases, with 9 bases left between them. This CDR3 is 12 amino acids long. CDR3 nucleotides: TGTGCCAGCAATCCCGGGGAAGAGACCCAGTACTTC. It codes for CASNPGEETQYF. The whole variable domain, remainder taken from reference TRBV2 and TRBJ2-5, is EPEVTQTPSHQVTQMGQEVILRCVPISNHLYFYWYRQILGQKVEFLVSFYNNEISEKSEIFDDQFSVERPDGSNFTLKIRSTKLEDSAMYFCASNPGEETQYFGPGTRLLVL.

This CDR3 is CASSLGQNYEQYV. The CDR3 DNA is TGTGCCAGCAGTTTAGGACAGAATTACGAGCAGTACGTC. The chain recombines TRBV12-3 or TRBV12-4 with TRBJ2-7; tentatively, D is TRBD1 (5 bases). This CDR3 has 13 amino acids. Trimming shortened V by 1 base and J by 4 bases, and 8 bases separated the two germline ends.

This clone was seen a single time. This rearrangement joins TRBV2 to TRBJ2-5; 8 nucleotides line up with TRBD1. Germline loops: CDR1 SNHLY, CDR2 FYNNEI. This CDR3 contains 14 residues. With V trimmed by 6 bases and J by 1 base, 4 bases remained unmatched. CDR3 DNA sequence: TGTGCCAGCAGGGACAGGGAACCCCAAGAGACCCAGTACTTC. It is translated as CASRDREPQETQYF. Supplemented by reference TRBV2 and TRBJ2-5, the full variable domain reads EPEVTQTPSHQVTQMGQEVILRCVPISNHLYFYWYRQILGQKVEFLVSFYNNEISEKSEIFDDQFSVERPDGSNFTLKIRSTKLEDSAMYFCASRDREPQETQYFGPGTRLLVL.

This clone has only a few counts. As DNA, the CDR3 is TGTGCCAGCAGCCGCCGACAGCTTCCTAATGAAAAACTGTTTTTT. This encodes CASSRRQLPNEKLFF. The chain employs TRBV4-2 and TRBJ1-4; a possible D gene is TRBD1 (5 bases). Per the germline V gene, CDR1 is LGHNA and CDR2 is YNFKEQ. The V end was cut by 4 bases, the J end by 3 bases, with 12 bases between. The CDR3 sequence is 15 residues long.

The V and J genes are TRBV2 and TRBJ2-6; the D is unclear. The V and J ends lost 4 bases and 4 bases respectively, with 14 bases between them. The CDR3 loop spans 16 amino acids. The germline V gene has CDR1 SNHLY and CDR2 FYNNEI. The CDR3 DNA sequence: TGTGCCAGCAGTGTATTCCCTGGCGGAGGGGCCAACGTCCTGACTTTC. Protein: CASSVFPGGGANVLTF.

The count of this clone is one. The chain links TRBV18 to TRBJ2-1; D might be TRBD2 (7 bases). Per germline, CDR1 KGHSH and CDR2 LQKENI. This CDR3 has 16 residues. The V gene lost 3 bases and the J gene lost 4 bases, with 16 bases spanning the gap. CDR3 protein: CASSPGGGGFYNEQFF. The CDR3 DNA reads as TGTGCCAGCTCACCCGGGGGCGGGGGCTTTTACAATGAGCAGTTCTTC.

The V call is TRBV27, the J call TRBJ2-7; 11 nucleotides line up with TRBD2. CDR3 size: 16 residues. V shed 5 bases, J shed 4 bases, and the junction held 10 bases outside the gene matches. The germline CDR1 and CDR2 sequences are MNHEY and SMNVEV (reference sequence). CDR3 sequence (DNA): TGTGCCAGCAGTCCTACTAGCGGGGGCATGTCTTACGAGCAGTACTTC. This sequence encodes CASSPTSGGMSYEQYF.

The gene calls are TRBV20-1 and TRBJ1-2; 8 nucleotides line up with TRBD1. J gave up 1 base and V 3 bases, and 16 bases lay outside the gene matches. The CDR3 extends over 18 amino acids. Germline V gene sequence: CDR1 DFQATT, CDR2 SNEGSKA (reference sequence). The CDR3 reads CSASGPSGRTGLNYGYTF. The CDR3 bases are TGCAGTGCTAGTGGGCCATCTGGGAGGACAGGGCTTAACTATGGCTACACCTTC.

The sample holds a few counts of this clone. CDR3: CASSFLGDRNQGGYTF. CDR3 nucleotides: TGTGCCAGCAGTTTCCTGGGGGACAGAAACCAGGGTGGCTACACCTTC. This rearrangement joins TRBV27 to TRBJ1-2, with TRBD1 matching 7 bases. The CDR3 covers 16 residues. In germline, CDR1 is MNHEY, CDR2 SMNVEV (reference sequence). Trimming cost V 3 bases and J 7 bases; bases outside gene matches: 14.

This chain links TRBV28 with TRBJ1-5; maybe TRBD1 (5 bases). The V gene lost 5 bases and the J gene lost 0 bases, with 17 bases spanning the gap. CDR3 length equals 17 residues. Germline CDR1 is MDHEN and CDR2 is SYDVKM. The CDR3 spells CASSPRVRGRSNQPQHF. In nucleotides, the CDR3 is TGTGCCAGCAGTCCCCGGGTAAGGGGTCGTAGCAATCAGCCCCAGCATTTT.

V is TRBV6-2 or TRBV6-3 and J is TRBJ1-2; 8 bases are shared with TRBD1. The CDR3 sequence is 14 residues long. The germline V gene encodes CDR1 MNHEY and CDR2 SVGEGT. The V gene end was trimmed by 4 bases and the J gene end by 5 bases; junction bases not matched to a gene: 6. Written as DNA, the CDR3 is TGTGCCAGCAGTTTGCGGGACAGGTTATATGGCTACACCTTC. Encoded protein: CASSLRDRLYGYTF.

The genes are TRBV7-2 and TRBJ2-2; 8 positions agree with TRBD2. The CDR3 is made up of 21 amino acids. With 0 bases clipped from V and 4 bases from J, the junction kept 19 bases outside the gene matches. The germline V gene encodes CDR1 SGHTA and CDR2 FQGNSA. The CDR3 loop reads CASSLARGVAGWGYPTGELFF. Here the CDR3 DNA reads TGTGCCAGCAGCTTAGCACGCGGGGTAGCGGGGTGGGGTTACCCCACCGGGGAGCTGTTTTTT. The full variable domain, completed using reference TRBV7-2 and TRBJ2-2, is GAGVSQSPSNKVTEKGKDVELRCDPISGHTALYWYRQSLGQGLEFLIYFQGNSAPDKSGLPSDRFSAERTGGSVSTLTIQRTQQEDSAVYLCASSLARGVAGWGYPTGELFFGEGSRLTVL.

This chain connects TRBV6-1 to TRBJ1-4; D call uncertain. This CDR3 region has 19 residues. Between the trimmed V and J ends, which lost 4 bases and 0 bases, there was a span of 21 bases. CDR1 and CDR2 (germline): MNHNS, SASEGT. The CDR3 region has the DNA TGTGCCAGCAGTGCCTCGAGGGTCTTACCGAGGGCAACTAATGAAAAACTGTTTTTT. Its translation is CASSASRVLPRATNEKLFF.

The V and J genes are TRBV3-1 (or the pseudogene TRBV3-2) and TRBJ1-2; maybe TRBD1 (6 bases). The germline V gene encodes CDR1 LGHDT and CDR2 YNNKEL (reference sequence). Trimming removed 0 bases from V and 5 bases from J, with 16 bases in between. CDR3 length equals 16 residues. CDR3 nucleotides: TGTGCCAGCAGCCAAGAGAATTATGCAGGGGTATATGGCTACACCTTC. This codes for CASSQENYAGVYGYTF.